The sample holds many counts of the clone carrying this T cell receptor (beta chain). Its matching antigen is unknown. Using RNA transcripts, the TCR beta CDR3 regions were amplified. RT-PCR with HTBI primers came first, then second-round multiplex PCR. Via MiXCR, TCRdb re-called the multiplex PCR reads, giving one row per CDR3 protein. The profile shows hundreds of thousands of distinct CDR3 sequences, 20% to 25% of them singletons. This sample is drawn from a study of Graves' ophthalmopathy and Graves' hyperthyroidism. As for the study in general: Pretreatment peripheral blood was obtained at initial diagnosis. Study findings and constraints: Most thyroid clonotypes with frequency above 0.001 were detected in blood too.

The receptor was derived from a woman under 30 with stable Graves' hyperthyroidism. The sample taken for sequencing was peripheral blood.

CDR3: CSASEGGETQYF. The DNA for the CDR3 is TGCAGTGCTAGTGAAGGGGGTGAGACCCAGTACTTC. The rearrangement joins TRBV20-1 to TRBJ2-5, with a weak D call TRBD1 (6 bases). V lost 3 bases to trimming and J lost 5 bases, with 10 bases between them. In germline, CDR1 is DFQATT, CDR2 SNEGSKA (reference sequence). The CDR3 extends over 12 amino acids.